This T cell receptor (beta chain) was found in a study of shared clonotypes between healthy human individuals. Study-wide points: Clonotype sharing across several donors was observed for approximately 5% of naive CD4 clonotypes.

To note about this clone: Its matching antigen is unknown.

There are 14 residues in the CDR3. Genomic DNA of each subset was evenly split across several immunoSEQ plates. DNA at around 190 ng, tens of thousands of T cell genomes, went into sorted-subset replicate PCRs. Repertoires were generated with immunoSEQ multiplex PCR, while TCRdb's copy carries only in-frame clones and drops some. Of about 2.1 million clones detected, around 95% appear once; the ten largest clones hold roughly 1.7%. CD45RO-negative, CCR7-positively selected cells formed the naive CD8 fraction, excluding terminally differentiated effector memory CD45RA+ cells. This clonotype was sampled from a man between 18 and 35 years old in good health. Some clones in this sample may be carry-over from other donors' samples. The specimen was naive CD8+ T cells from PBMCs. J is TRBJ1-4 and V is TRBV21-1. TRBV21-1 is termed a pseudogene. CDR3: CAYTWPATNEKLFF. The CDR3 DNA is TGTGCCTACACTTGGCCTGCAACTAATGAAAAACTGTTTTTT.